This T cell receptor beta chain was recorded in a study of chemoradiotherapy in HPV16-positive cancers. Broader study findings: During treatment, candidate HPV-specific clones and E7-related motifs expanded in tumor. Functional assays defining HPV-specific T cells used only a couple of HPV16-positive patients. Better recurrence-free survival went with HPV-responsive T-cell expansion in HPV16-positive patients.

Repeated repertoire sampling spanned the course of chemoradiotherapy. About this clone: No antigen is known for it.

This CDR3 contains 16 residues. Trimming cost V 3 bases and J 3 bases; bases outside gene matches: 8. Per germline, CDR1 SGHRS and CDR2 YFSETQ. The protocol was immunoSEQ multiplex PCR, while the TCRdb copy is restricted to in-frame clones and leaves out a portion. The sample includes about 32,000 clones, about 91% of them seen just once. The specimen was blood, collected from a patient who underwent chemoradiotherapy. The clonotype comes from a human donor with HPV-associated anogenital cancer. V usage is TRBV5-1 and J usage is TRBJ1-1; 10 bases agree with TRBD1. CDR3 DNA sequence: TGCGCCAGCAGCTCGGGGACAGGGGCGGGAGACACTGAAGCTTTCTTT. This encodes CASSSGTGAGDTEAFF.